The 20 T cell receptor beta chains in this list originate from one sample, sequenced in a study of cytomegalovirus exposure and HLA in healthy donors. Sequencing was performed with immunoSEQ multiplex PCR; in TCRdb, only in-frame clones are kept and a portion is missing. This table holds about 170,000 clones, roughly 90% found once. The sample consisted of PBMCs. Receptors originate from a woman between 18 and 30 years old in good health and CMV-seropositive.

The V gene is TRBV5-6, the J gene TRBJ1-1, with TRBD1 identical over 9 bases. CDR1 and CDR2 from the germline V gene are SGHDT and YYEEEE. V was clipped by 7 bases and J by 3 bases; unmatched bases: 4. The CDR3 is 13 residues long. The CDR3 sequence is CASSRDRDTEAFF. The DNA for the CDR3 is TGTGCCAGCTCCCGGGACAGGGACACTGAAGCTTTCTTT.

The chain recombines TRBV19 with TRBJ1-3; D is unclear. Germline values: CDR1 LNHDA, CDR2 SQIVND (reference sequence). The CDR3 consists of 12 residues. Trimming cost V 7 bases and J 0 bases, with 4 bases left between them. CDR3 sequence reads: CASTHSGNTIYF. CDR3 coding DNA: TGTGCCAGTACCCACTCTGGAAACACCATATATTTT.

The J gene is TRBJ2-7, the V gene TRBV30; 8 nucleotides align to TRBD2. The CDR3 length is 13 residues. With 8 bases clipped from V and 0 bases from J, the junction kept 6 bases outside the gene matches. Germline CDR1 is GTSNPN and CDR2 is SVGIG (reference sequence). The CDR3 DNA reads TGTGCCGGAGAGACTAGCGCCTCCTACGAGCAGTACTTC. Its protein is CAGETSASYEQYF.

CDR3 amino acids: CASSRTTGHLQETQYF. The CDR3 bases are TGTGCCAGCAGCCGGACGACAGGGCACTTACAAGAGACCCAGTACTTC. The chain has TRBV7-3 and TRBJ2-5; TRBD1 matches 7 bases. Looked up from germline, CDR1 is SGHTA and CDR2 is FQGTGA. The CDR3 has 16 residues. The ends lost 5 bases at V and 2 bases at J; junction bases unmatched: 11. Variable domain in full (rest from reference TRBV7-3 and TRBJ2-5): GAGVSQTPSNKVTEKGKYVELRCDPISGHTALYWYRQSLGQGPEFLIYFQGTGAADDSGLPNDRFFAVRPEGSVSTLKIQRTERGDSAVYLCASSRTTGHLQETQYFGPGTRLLVL.

The chain combines TRBV5-1 with TRBJ1-1; a possible D gene is TRBD1 (6 bases). Germline-derived CDR1 and CDR2 are SGHRS and YFSETQ. The CDR3 sequence is 13 residues long. Trimming stripped 4 bases from V and 8 bases from J, with 15 bases between. The CDR3 is CASSVLGAEEAFF. The CDR3 bases are TGCGCCAGCAGCGTATTGGGGGCTGAGGAAGCTTTCTTT.

The chain joins TRBV10-3 to TRBJ1-1; D is perhaps TRBD1 (6 bases). Germline V gene data show CDR1 as ENHRY and CDR2 as SYGVKD. Trimming took off 4 bases at V and 5 bases at J, with 11 bases between the two ends. This CDR3 contains 13 residues. The chain's CDR3 is CAISAGDGTEAFF. As DNA, the CDR3 is TGTGCCATCAGTGCAGGGGATGGGACTGAAGCTTTCTTT.

This sequence joins TRBV18 and TRBJ1-3; D is unresolved. Deletions cut 3 bases from V and 0 bases from J, with 9 bases between. CDR1 KGHSH and CDR2 LQKENI come from the germline V gene. The CDR3 contains 15 residues. The CDR3 sequence is CASSPQVDSGNTIYF. CDR3 DNA sequence: TGTGCCAGCTCACCGCAGGTTGACTCTGGAAACACCATATATTTT.

The CDR3 is CASSDAFGQGSFEQYF. The CDR3 region has the DNA TGTGCCAGCAGTGATGCCTTTGGACAGGGATCGTTCGAGCAGTACTTC. The genes are TRBV2 and TRBJ2-7; TRBD1 matches at 8 bases. Germline V gives CDR1 SNHLY, CDR2 FYNNEI. Trimming at V came to 3 bases and at J to 6 bases, leaving 13 bases not matched to a gene. CDR3 length: 16 amino acids.

The CDR3 loop reads CASSPTGVNIQYF. For the CDR3, the DNA is TGTGCCAGCAGTCCGACAGGGGTGAACATTCAGTACTTC. This chain joins TRBV2 and TRBJ2-4; 8 bases line up with TRBD1. The CDR3 has 13 residues. Germline lookup yields CDR1 SNHLY and CDR2 FYNNEI. J was trimmed by 7 bases and V by 5 bases; bases with no gene match: 4. Complete variable domain (other parts from reference TRBV2 and TRBJ2-4): EPEVTQTPSHQVTQMGQEVILRCVPISNHLYFYWYRQILGQKVEFLVSFYNNEISEKSEIFDDQFSVERPDGSNFTLKIRSTKLEDSAMYFCASSPTGVNIQYFGAGTRLSVL.

V gene TRBV7-6 combines with J gene TRBJ2-3; 8 positions match TRBD1. The CDR3 spans 16 residues. CDR1 and CDR2 (germline): SGHVS, FNYEAQ. J gave up 2 bases and V 2 bases, and 6 bases lay outside the gene matches. This chain's CDR3 is CASSLSQGAITDTQYF. The CDR3 DNA reads as TGTGCCAGCAGCTTAAGCCAGGGGGCCATCACAGATACGCAGTATTTT. Based on the CDR3 plus reference TRBV7-6 and TRBJ2-3, the full variable domain is GAGVSQSPRYKVTKRGQDVALRCDPISGHVSLYWYRQALGQGPEFLTYFNYEAQQDKSGLPNDRFSAERPEGSISTLTIQRTEQRDSAMYRCASSLSQGAITDTQYFGPGTRLTVL.

The rearrangement joins TRBV2 to TRBJ2-3; TRBD2 aligns across 16 bases. This CDR3 is 18 amino acids long. CDR1 is SNHLY and CDR2 is FYNNEI in the germline V gene. The junction had 7 bases not matched to a gene; V was cut back by 6 bases and J by 1 base. CDR3 protein: CASRRGLAGGQRTDTQYF. Written as DNA, the CDR3 is TGTGCCAGCAGGCGGGGACTAGCGGGAGGGCAGCGCACAGATACGCAGTATTTT.

The chain combines TRBV6-6 with TRBJ1-1, with a weak D call TRBD1 (6 bases). This CDR3 has 14 amino acids. CDR1 MNHNY and CDR2 SVGAGI come from the germline V gene (reference sequence). V was pared by 5 bases and J by 3 bases, with 13 bases between. As DNA, the CDR3 is TGTGCCAGCAGTGACACAGGGTTTTACACTGAAGCTTTCTTT. It encodes CASSDTGFYTEAFF.

The gene calls are TRBV10-3 and TRBJ2-7, with a weak D call TRBD2 (6 bases). Germline CDR1 ENHRY, CDR2 SYGVKD. The CDR3 spans 15 residues. V lost 4 bases, J lost 2 bases, and 15 bases lay in between. The chain's CDR3 is CAISGAGTDTYEQYF. DNA for the CDR3: TGTGCCATCAGTGGGGCGGGAACTGACACCTACGAGCAGTACTTC.

The chain carries TRBV7-2 and TRBJ2-7; possibly TRBD1 for D (6 bases). V lost 2 bases and J 4 bases, leaving 12 bases between the germline ends. CDR3 length equals 14 residues. Germline CDR1 and CDR2: SGHTA and FQGNSA. CDR3: CASSLSRDNYEQYF. CDR3 DNA sequence: TGTGCCAGCAGCTTAAGCCGGGACAATTACGAGCAGTACTTC.

V gene TRBV5-4 combines with J gene TRBJ2-3; D perhaps matches TRBD2 (6 bases). Trimming cost V 0 bases and J 1 base, with 15 bases left between them. Germline lookup yields CDR1 SGHNT and CDR2 YYREEE (reference sequence). The CDR3 contains 17 residues. This CDR3 is CASSLAPGTVGTDTQYF. CDR3 DNA: TGTGCCAGCAGCTTGGCCCCAGGGACTGTGGGCACAGATACGCAGTATTTT.

J is TRBJ2-7 and V is TRBV9; 8 bases are a match to TRBD2. V lost 4 bases and J lost 5; bases outside the gene matches: 8. Germline CDR1 and CDR2: SGDLS and YYNGEE. The CDR3 sequence is 14 residues long. The CDR3 loop is CASSPRGTSNEQYF. The CDR3 nucleotides are TGTGCCAGCAGCCCCAGAGGGACTAGTAACGAGCAGTACTTC.

In this sample, this clone turned up once. The J gene is TRBJ1-1, the V gene TRBV10-3; D is undetermined. The germline V gene encodes CDR1 ENHRY and CDR2 SYGVKD. V lost 0 bases, J lost 8 bases, and 10 bases lay in between. The CDR3 runs to 13 residues. CDR3 coding DNA: TGTGCCATCAGTGAGTCGATCGAGCAAGAAGCTTTCTTT. Its protein product is CAISESIEQEAFF.

This sequence joins TRBV5-4 and TRBJ2-3, with 13 bases fitting TRBD2. With V trimmed by 4 bases and J by 4 bases, 6 bases remained unmatched. The CDR3 contains 16 residues. Germline-derived CDR1 and CDR2 are SGHNT and YYREEE (reference sequence). For the CDR3, the DNA is TGTGCCAGCAGCCCACCGGGACTAGCGGGATCAGATACGCAGTATTTT. Translation gives CASSPPGLAGSDTQYF.

This CDR3 is CASRILLGDTEAFF. For the CDR3, the DNA is TGCGCCAGCAGGATTCTATTAGGAGACACTGAAGCTTTCTTT. The genes are TRBV5-1 and TRBJ1-1, with no clear D. This CDR3 comprises 14 residues. V lost 5 bases, J lost 3 bases, and 14 bases lay in between. Germline-derived CDR1 and CDR2 are SGHRS and YFSETQ.

The chain is built from TRBV6-8 and TRBJ1-2, with 7 bases fitting TRBD1. Unmatched junction bases numbered 7, after V lost 0 bases and J lost 6 bases. Germline loops: CDR1 MNHGY, CDR2 SAAAGT. This CDR3 spans 15 amino acids. The CDR3: CASSYSDREVNGYTF. CDR3 in DNA: TGTGCCAGCAGTTACTCAGACAGGGAAGTTAATGGCTACACCTTC.